This entry concerns a single T cell receptor beta chain. Its antigen is unknown. Per the germline V gene, CDR1 is LGHNA and CDR2 is YSLEER. The CDR3 spans 14 residues. The entry originates in a study of monozygotic twins with inflammatory bowel disease. Findings and caveats of the study: No one strong IBD-associated signal or clonotype was supported.

One entry per CDR3 protein, without DNA, is what TCRdb gives after re-calling the 5' RACE reads. The sample table sets out nearly 450,000 distinct CDR3 sequences. The rearrangement uses TRBV4-3 and TRBJ2-5; the TCRdb call, TRBD2, lacks DNA for checking. This sequence originates from a human donor with ulcerative colitis or Crohn's disease, or a healthy co-twin of an affected twin (not recorded which). The sample was blood. The CDR3 loop reads CASSPGLVQETQYF.